The T cell receptor beta chain under discussion was sequenced for a study of molecular identifiers for immune sequencing clone quantification. Study-wide results and limits: With a barcode shared among identical TCR molecules, highly expanded clone sizes could be underestimated.

Trimming cost V 0 bases and J 4 bases, with 7 bases left between them. Germline V gives CDR1 SQVTM, CDR2 ANQGSEA. The CDR3 covers 13 residues. TCR libraries were built in bulk with a published protocol and specific TCR primers. TCRdb processed the PCR reads anew with MiXCR; each CDR3 protein has one entry. Among about 640,000 distinct CDR3 sequences, just under 20% were seen once, and the ten largest hold roughly 0.85%. Naive CD8 library inputs spanned roughly 17,000 to 1,100,000 sorted cells and 10%, 30% or 50% RNA. This clonotype showed up many times. Its target is unknown. The sample consisted of naive CD8+ T cells from blood, with Jurkat cell RNA spiked in. The subset was: FACS-sorted CD8+CD4-CCR7+CD45RA+ naive T cells. J is TRBJ2-1 and V is TRBV29-1; D is uncertain. The source is a human donor in good health. Some libraries in this study had Jurkat cell RNA spiked in. CDR3 loop: CSVEETAYNEQFF. In nucleotides, the CDR3 is TGCAGCGTTGAAGAGACCGCATACAATGAGCAGTTCTTC.